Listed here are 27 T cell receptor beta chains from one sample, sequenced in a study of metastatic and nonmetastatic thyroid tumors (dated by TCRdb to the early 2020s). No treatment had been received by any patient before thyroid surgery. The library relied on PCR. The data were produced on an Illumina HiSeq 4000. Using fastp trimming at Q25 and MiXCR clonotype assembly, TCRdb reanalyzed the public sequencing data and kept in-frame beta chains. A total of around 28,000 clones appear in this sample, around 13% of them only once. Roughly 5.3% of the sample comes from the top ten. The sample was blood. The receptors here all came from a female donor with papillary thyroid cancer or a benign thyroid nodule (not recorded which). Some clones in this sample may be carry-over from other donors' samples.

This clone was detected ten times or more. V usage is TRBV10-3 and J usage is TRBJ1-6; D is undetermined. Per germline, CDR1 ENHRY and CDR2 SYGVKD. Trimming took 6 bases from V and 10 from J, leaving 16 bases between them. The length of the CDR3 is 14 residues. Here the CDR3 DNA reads TGTGCCATCAGGCTGGACCTCGGCGGATCACCCCTCCACTTT. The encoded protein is CAIRLDLGGSPLHF.

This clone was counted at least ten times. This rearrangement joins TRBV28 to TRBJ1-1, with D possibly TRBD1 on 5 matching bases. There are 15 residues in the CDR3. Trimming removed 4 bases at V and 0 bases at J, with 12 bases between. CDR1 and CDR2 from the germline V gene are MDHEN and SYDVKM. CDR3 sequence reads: CASSYRNRLNTEAFF. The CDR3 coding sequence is TGTGCCAGCAGTTACAGGAACAGGTTGAACACTGAAGCTTTCTTT.

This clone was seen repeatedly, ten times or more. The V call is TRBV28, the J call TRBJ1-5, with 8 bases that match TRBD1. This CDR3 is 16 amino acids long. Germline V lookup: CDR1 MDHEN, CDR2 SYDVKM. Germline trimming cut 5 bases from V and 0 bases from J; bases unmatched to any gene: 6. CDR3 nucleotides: TGTGCCAGCAGTGGGACAGGACACCTTAGCAATCAGCCCCAGCATTTT. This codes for CASSGTGHLSNQPQHF.

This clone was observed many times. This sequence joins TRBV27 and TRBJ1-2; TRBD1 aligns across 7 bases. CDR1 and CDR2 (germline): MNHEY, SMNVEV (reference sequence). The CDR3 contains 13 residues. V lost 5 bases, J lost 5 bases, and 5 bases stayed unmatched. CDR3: CASSPRRGYGYTF. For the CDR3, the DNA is TGTGCCAGCAGTCCCCGCAGGGGGTATGGCTACACCTTC.

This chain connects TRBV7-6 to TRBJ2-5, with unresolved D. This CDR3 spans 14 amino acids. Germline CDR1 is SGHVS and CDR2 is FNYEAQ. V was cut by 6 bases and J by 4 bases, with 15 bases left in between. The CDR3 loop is CASRLPQVGETQYF. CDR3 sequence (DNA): TGTGCCAGCAGATTGCCGCAGGTAGGAGAGACCCAGTACTTC. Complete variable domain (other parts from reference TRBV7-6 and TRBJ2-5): GAGVSQSPRYKVTKRGQDVALRCDPISGHVSLYWYRQALGQGPEFLTYFNYEAQQDKSGLPNDRFSAERPEGSISTLTIQRTEQRDSAMYRCASRLPQVGETQYFGPGTRLLVL.

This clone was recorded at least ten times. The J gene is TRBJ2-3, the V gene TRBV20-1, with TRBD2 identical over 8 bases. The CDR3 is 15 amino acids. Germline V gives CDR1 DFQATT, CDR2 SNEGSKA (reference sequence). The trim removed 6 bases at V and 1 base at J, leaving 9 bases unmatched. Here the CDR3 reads CSAPAGGGRTDTQYF. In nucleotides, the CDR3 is TGCAGTGCACCAGCCGGCGGGGGGCGCACAGATACGCAGTATTTT.

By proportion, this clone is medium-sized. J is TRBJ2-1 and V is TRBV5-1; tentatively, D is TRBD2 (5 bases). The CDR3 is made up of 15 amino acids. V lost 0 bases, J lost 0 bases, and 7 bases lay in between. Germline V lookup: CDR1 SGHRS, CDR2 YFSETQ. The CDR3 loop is CASSLDGISYNEQFF. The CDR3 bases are TGCGCCAGCAGCTTGGACGGGATCTCCTACAATGAGCAGTTCTTC.

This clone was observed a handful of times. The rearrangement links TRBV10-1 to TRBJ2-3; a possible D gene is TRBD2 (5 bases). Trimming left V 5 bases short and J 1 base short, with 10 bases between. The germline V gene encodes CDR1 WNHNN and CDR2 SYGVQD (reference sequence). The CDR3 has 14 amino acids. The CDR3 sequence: CASSSGYGTDTQYF. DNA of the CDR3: TGCGCCAGCAGTAGCGGATACGGCACAGATACGCAGTATTTT.

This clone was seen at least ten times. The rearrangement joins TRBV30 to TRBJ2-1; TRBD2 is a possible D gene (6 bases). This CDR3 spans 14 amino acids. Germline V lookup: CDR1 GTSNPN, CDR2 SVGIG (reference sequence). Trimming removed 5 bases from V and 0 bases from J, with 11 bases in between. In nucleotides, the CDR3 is TGTGCCTGGGGCCGGGAGAGCTCCTACAATGAGCAGTTCTTC. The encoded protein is CAWGRESSYNEQFF.

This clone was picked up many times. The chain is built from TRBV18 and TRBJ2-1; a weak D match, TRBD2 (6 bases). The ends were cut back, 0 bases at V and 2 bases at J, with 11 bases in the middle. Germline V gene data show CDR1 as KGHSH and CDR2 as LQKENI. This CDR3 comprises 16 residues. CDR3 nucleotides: TGTGCCAGCTCACCACCGTTGATAGCGGCCTACAATGAGCAGTTCTTC. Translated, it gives CASSPPLIAAYNEQFF.

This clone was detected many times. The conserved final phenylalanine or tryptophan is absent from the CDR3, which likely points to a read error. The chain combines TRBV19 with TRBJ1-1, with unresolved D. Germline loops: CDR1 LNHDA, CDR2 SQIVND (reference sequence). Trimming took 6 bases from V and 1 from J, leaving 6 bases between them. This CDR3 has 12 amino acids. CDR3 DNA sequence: TGTGCCAGTAGGACGGCGAACACTGAAGCTTTCTCT. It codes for CASRTANTEAFS.

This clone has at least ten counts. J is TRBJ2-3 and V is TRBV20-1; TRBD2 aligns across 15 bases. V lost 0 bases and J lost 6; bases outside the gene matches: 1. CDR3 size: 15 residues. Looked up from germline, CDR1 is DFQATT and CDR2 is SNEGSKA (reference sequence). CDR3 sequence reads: CSARDGTSGRDTQYF. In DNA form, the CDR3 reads TGCAGTGCTAGAGACGGGACTAGCGGGAGGGATACGCAGTATTTT.

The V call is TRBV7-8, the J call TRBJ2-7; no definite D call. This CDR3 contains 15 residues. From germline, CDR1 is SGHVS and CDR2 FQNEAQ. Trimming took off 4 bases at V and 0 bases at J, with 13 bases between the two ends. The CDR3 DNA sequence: TGTGCCAGCAGCTCGACGGACGGTCGCTCCTACGAGCAGTACTTC. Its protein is CASSSTDGRSYEQYF.

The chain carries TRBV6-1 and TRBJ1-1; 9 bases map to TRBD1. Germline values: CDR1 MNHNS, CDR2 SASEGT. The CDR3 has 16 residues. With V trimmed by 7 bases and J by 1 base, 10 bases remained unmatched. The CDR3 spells CASKVLPGQGNTEAFF. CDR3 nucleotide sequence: TGTGCCAGCAAAGTCCTGCCGGGACAGGGGAACACTGAAGCTTTCTTT.

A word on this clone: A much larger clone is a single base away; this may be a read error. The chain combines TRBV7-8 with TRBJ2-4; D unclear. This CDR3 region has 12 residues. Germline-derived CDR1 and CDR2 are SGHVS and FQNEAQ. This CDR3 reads CANSLVENIQYF. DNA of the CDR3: TGTGCCAACAGCTTAGTCGAGAACATTCAGTACTTC.

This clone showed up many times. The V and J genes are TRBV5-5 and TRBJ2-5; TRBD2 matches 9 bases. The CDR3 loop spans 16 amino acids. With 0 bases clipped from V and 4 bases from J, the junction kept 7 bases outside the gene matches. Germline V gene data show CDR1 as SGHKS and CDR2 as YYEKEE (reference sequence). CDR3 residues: CASSLEVAGGPETQYF. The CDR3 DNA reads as TGTGCCAGCAGCTTGGAGGTCGCGGGAGGGCCAGAGACCCAGTACTTC.

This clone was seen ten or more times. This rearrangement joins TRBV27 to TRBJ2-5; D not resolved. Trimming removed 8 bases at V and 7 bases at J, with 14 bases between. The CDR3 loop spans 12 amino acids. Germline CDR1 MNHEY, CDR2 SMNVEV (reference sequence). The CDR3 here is CASGFRMGTQYF. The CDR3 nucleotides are TGTGCCAGCGGATTCCGAATGGGGACCCAGTACTTC.

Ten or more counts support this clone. Written as DNA, the CDR3 is TGTGCCAGCAGCCAATTACCTCTCCCCCCCTATGGCTACACCTTC. This codes for CASSQLPLPPYGYTF. The V call is TRBV3-1, the J call TRBJ1-2, with D unresolved. Trimming stripped 2 bases from V and 4 bases from J, with 14 bases between. In germline, CDR1 is LGHDT, CDR2 YNNKEL (reference sequence). This CDR3 has 15 amino acids.

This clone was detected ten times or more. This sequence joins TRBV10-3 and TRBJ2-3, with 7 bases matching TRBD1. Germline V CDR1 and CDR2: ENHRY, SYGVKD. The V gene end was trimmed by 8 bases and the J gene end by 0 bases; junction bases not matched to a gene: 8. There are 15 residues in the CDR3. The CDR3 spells CAIGDSPSSTDTQYF. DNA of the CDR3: TGTGCCATCGGGGACAGCCCCTCTAGCACAGATACGCAGTATTTT.

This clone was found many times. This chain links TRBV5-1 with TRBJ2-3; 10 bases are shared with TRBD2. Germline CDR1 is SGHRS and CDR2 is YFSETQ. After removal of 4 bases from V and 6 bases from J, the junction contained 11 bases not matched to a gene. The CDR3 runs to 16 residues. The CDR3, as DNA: TGCGCCAGCAGCACGGGACTAGCGCTCCGTCGGGATACGCAGTATTTT. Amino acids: CASSTGLALRRDTQYF.

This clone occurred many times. CDR3 sequence (DNA): TGTGCCAGCAGCTTTCCGACAAGGGGAATCGATTACTATGGCTACACCTTC. This translates into CASSFPTRGIDYYGYTF. The V call is TRBV5-4, the J call TRBJ1-2; D perhaps matches TRBD1 (5 bases). The V end lost 2 bases, the J end lost 3 bases, and 20 bases lay between the germline ends. There are 17 residues in the CDR3. Germline V lookup: CDR1 SGHNT, CDR2 YYREEE (reference sequence).

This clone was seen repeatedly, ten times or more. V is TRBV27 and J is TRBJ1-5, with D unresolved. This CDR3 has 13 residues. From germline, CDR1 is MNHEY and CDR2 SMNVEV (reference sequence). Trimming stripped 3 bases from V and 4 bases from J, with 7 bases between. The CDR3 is CASSFMANQPQHF. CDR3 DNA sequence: TGTGCCAGCAGTTTTATGGCTAATCAGCCCCAGCATTTT.

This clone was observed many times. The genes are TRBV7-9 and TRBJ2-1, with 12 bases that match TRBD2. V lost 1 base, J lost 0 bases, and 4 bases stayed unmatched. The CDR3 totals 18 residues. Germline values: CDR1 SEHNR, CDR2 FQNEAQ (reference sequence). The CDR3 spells CASSLGLAGVSSYNEQFF. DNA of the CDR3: TGTGCCAGCAGCTTAGGACTAGCGGGGGTTAGCTCCTACAATGAGCAGTTCTTC.

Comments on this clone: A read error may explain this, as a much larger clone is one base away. The CDR3 sequence: CASRPPGAELFF. Here the CDR3 DNA reads TGTGCCAGCAGGCCCCCAGGAGCGGAGCTGTTTTTT. V usage is TRBV27 and J usage is TRBJ2-2, with D uncertain. This CDR3 comprises 12 residues. Germline CDR1 is MNHEY and CDR2 is SMNVEV (reference sequence). V lost 6 bases and J lost 10, with 12 bases in between.

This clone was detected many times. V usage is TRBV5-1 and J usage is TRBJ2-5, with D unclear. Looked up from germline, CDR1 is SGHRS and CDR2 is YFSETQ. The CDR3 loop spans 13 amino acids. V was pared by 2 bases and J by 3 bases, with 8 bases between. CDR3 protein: CASSLGWKETQYF. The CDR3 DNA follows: TGCGCCAGCAGCTTAGGGTGGAAAGAGACCCAGTACTTC.

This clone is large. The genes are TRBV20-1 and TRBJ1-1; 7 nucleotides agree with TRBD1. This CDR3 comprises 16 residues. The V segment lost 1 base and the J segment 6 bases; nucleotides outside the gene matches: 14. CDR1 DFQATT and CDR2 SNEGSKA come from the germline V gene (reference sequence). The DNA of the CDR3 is TGCAGTGCTAGAGGGACGAGGGGGCGCGGGGCCCCTGAAGCTTTCTTT. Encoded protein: CSARGTRGRGAPEAFF.

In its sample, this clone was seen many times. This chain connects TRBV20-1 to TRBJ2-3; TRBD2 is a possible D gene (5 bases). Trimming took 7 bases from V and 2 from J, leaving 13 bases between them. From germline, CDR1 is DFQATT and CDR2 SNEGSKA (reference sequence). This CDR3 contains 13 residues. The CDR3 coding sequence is TGCAGTGTCGCCGGACTCCTCACAGATACGCAGTATTTT. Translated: CSVAGLLTDTQYF.